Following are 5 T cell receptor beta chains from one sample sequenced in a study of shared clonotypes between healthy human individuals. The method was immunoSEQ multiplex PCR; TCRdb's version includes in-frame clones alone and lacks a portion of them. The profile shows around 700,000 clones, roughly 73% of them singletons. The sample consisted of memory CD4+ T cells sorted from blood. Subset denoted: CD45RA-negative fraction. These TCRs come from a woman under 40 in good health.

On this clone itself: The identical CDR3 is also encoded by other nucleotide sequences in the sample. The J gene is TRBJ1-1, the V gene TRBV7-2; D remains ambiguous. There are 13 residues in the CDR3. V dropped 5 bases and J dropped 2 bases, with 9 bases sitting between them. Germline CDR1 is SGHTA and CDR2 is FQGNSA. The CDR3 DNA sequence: TGTGCCAGCAGCCCATATTTAAACACTGAAGCTTTCTTT. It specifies CASSPYLNTEAFF. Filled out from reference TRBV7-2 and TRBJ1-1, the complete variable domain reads GAGVSQSPSNKVTEKGKDVELRCDPISGHTALYWYRQSLGQGLEFLIYFQGNSAPDKSGLPSDRFSAERTGGSVSTLTIQRTQQEDSAVYLCASSPYLNTEAFFGQGTRLTVV.

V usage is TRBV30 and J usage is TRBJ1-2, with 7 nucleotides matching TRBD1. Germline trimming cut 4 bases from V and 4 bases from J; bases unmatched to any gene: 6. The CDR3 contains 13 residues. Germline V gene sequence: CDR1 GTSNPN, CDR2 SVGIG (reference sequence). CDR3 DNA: TGTGCCTGGACAGGGGGGGGTGGCTATGGCTACACCTTC. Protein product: CAWTGGGGYGYTF.

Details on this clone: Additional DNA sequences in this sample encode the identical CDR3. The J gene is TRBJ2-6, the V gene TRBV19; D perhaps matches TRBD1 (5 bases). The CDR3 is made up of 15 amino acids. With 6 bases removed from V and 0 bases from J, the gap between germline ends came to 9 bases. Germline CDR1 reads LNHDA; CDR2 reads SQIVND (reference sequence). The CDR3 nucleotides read TGTGCCAGTAGCACAGGTTACTCTGGGGCCAACGTCCTGACTTTC. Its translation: CASSTGYSGANVLTF.

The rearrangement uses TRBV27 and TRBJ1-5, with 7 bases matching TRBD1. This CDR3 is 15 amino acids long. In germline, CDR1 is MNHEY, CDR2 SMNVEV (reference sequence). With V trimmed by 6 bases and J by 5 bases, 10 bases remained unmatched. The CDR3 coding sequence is TGTGCCAGCAGGACAGTTGGACAGGAGTATCAGCCCCAGCATTTT. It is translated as CASRTVGQEYQPQHF.

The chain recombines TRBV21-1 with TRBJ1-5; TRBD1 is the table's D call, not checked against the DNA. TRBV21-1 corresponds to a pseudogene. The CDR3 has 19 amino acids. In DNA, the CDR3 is TGTGCCAGCAGCTTGACATTCCGACAGACGACACTTGGCAATCAGCCCCAGCATTTT. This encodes CASSLTFRQTTLGNQPQHF.